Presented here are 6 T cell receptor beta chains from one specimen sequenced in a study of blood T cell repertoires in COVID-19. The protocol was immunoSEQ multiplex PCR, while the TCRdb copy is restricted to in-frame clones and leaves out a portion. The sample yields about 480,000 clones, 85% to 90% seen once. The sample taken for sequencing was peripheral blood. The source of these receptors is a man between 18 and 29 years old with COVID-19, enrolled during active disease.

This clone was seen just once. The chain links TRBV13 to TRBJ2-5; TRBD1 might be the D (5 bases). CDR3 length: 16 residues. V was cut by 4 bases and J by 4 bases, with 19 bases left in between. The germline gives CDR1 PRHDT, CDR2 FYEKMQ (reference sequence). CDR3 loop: CASSSRGMGVRETQYF. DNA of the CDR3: TGTGCCAGCAGCTCAAGGGGAATGGGCGTGCGAGAGACCCAGTACTTC.

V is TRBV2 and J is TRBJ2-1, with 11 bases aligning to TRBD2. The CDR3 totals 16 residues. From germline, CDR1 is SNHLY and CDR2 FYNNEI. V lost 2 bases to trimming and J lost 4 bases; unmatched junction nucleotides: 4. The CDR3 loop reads CASSETGTSGYNEQFF. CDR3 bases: TGTGCCAGCAGTGAAACCGGGACTAGCGGATACAATGAGCAGTTCTTC. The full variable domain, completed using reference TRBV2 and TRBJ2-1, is EPEVTQTPSHQVTQMGQEVILRCVPISNHLYFYWYRQILGQKVEFLVSFYNNEISEKSEIFDDQFSVERPDGSNFTLKIRSTKLEDSAMYFCASSETGTSGYNEQFFGPGTRLTVL.

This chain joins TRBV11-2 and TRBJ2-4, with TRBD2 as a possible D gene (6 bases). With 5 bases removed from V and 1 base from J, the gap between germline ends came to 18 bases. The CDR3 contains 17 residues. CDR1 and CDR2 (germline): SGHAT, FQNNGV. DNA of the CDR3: TGTGCCAGCAGCCGGGCGGCGGGAAGGGTGGCCAAAAACATTCAGTACTTC. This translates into CASSRAAGRVAKNIQYF.

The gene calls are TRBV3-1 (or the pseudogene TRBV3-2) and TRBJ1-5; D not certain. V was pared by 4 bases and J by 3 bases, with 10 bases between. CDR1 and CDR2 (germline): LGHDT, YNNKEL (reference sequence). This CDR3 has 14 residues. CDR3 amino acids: CASSPTNFNQPQHF. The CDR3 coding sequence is TGTGCCAGCAGCCCTACGAACTTCAATCAGCCCCAGCATTTT.

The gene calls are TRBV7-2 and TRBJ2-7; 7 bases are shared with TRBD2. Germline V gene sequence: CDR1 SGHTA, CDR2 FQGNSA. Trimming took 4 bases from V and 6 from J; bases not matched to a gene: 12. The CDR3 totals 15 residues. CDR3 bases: TGTGCCAGCAGCTCGGGACTATTCGAAAGGCGCGAGCAGTACTTC. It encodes CASSSGLFERREQYF.

The CDR3 DNA reads TGTGCCAGTAGAAGGGACAGACAAAGCAATGAGCAGTTCTTC. Protein: CASRRDRQSNEQFF. The V call is TRBV19, the J call TRBJ2-1, with 7 nucleotides matching TRBD1. The germline V gene encodes CDR1 LNHDA and CDR2 SQIVND (reference sequence). The CDR3 runs 14 residues. V dropped 6 bases and J dropped 6; count of bases not matched to a gene: 8.